Sequencing of this TCR beta chain was carried out in a study of graft-versus-host responses after intestinal transplantation. Study-wide background: Transplants were multivisceral, liver-intestinal, or isolated intestinal.

Trimming took off 5 bases at V and 1 base at J, with 8 bases between the two ends. CDR3 length equals 13 residues. CDR1 SGHTA and CDR2 FQGTGA come from the germline V gene. The method was immunoSEQ multiplex PCR; TCRdb's version includes in-frame clones alone and lacks a portion of them. The repertoire holds about 99,000 clones, more than 75% seen once, with around 0.96% in the top ten. Whole-study results and caveats: The presence of high graft-versus-host to host-versus-graft clonal ratios in allografts characterized patients with graft-donor T cell macrochimerism.

Comments on this clone: Its specificity is not known.

This chain uses TRBV7-3 with TRBJ1-1; TRBD1 might be the D (5 bases). The specimen comprised unstimulated CD4+ T cells sorted from spleen or lymph node cells, sampled before intestinal transplant. The origin of this receptor is a human donor who received an intestinal transplant. The CDR3 reads CASSHGGNTEAFF. As DNA, the CDR3 is TGTGCCAGCAGCCACGGGGGGAACACTGAAGCTTTCTTT.